The following is a T cell receptor (beta chain) sequence with its context. Its antigen is not known. The data were taken from a study of blood T cells in healthy people across ages. Turning to the study itself: Every two T cells gave about one barcoded beta molecule via template switching.

The second PCR ran about 7 to 12 cycles with a sample-barcoded 5' primer and J-beta primers. All cDNA molecules were each tagged by a template-switch adaptor with 12 random nucleotides. TCRdb called the 5' RACE reads again in MiXCR, with one record for every CDR3 protein. Of almost 1 million distinct CDR3 sequences in the sample, just over 50% were seen once. Points from the study as a whole: The long-lived group displayed more naive CD4+ cells, plus higher diversity, than the aged donors did. Investigators viewed diversity estimates from one million T cells as underestimates, the study reported.

Germline V gene lookup returns CDR1 DFQATT and CDR2 SNEGSKA (reference sequence). The CDR3 length is 15 residues. V lost 3 bases and J lost 11; bases outside the gene matches: 12. The sample consisted of blood. The chain joins TRBV20-1 to TRBJ2-5, with 13 bases lining up with TRBD2. The TCR originated in a woman aged 60-75 years in good health. The CDR3 coding sequence is TGCAGTGCTAGGGGACTAGCGGGGATGTACAATGAGCAGTACTTC. This encodes CSARGLAGMYNEQYF.